This TCR beta chain was captured by sequencing in a study of early T cells in non-severe SARS-CoV-2 infection. Study-level information: With bulk RNA from unsorted whole blood as input, sequencing yielded unpaired chains. General study results and limits: Database matching using VDJdb favored anti-spike CD8 responses, with private and CD4 specificities left missing.

The CDR3 has 13 residues. Germline CDR1 and CDR2: SGHDN and FVKESK. V was clipped by 8 bases and J by 4 bases, with 13 bases between them. Individual cDNA molecules carried attached unique molecular identifiers. TCRdb recomputed calls from the 5' RACE reads with MiXCR, one row per CDR3 protein. The table has about 97,000 distinct CDR3 sequences, around 13% seen once. This clonotype turned up a few times. Its antigen is currently unknown. The rearrangement links TRBV14 to TRBJ2-3; D possibly corresponds to TRBD1 (5 bases). This receptor was taken from an adult who was a healthcare worker with PCR-confirmed SARS-CoV-2 infection or an uninfected control (not recorded which). Sequenced input: whole blood. The CDR3 protein is CASGFTGADTQYF. CDR3 DNA: TGTGCCAGCGGATTTACAGGTGCAGATACGCAGTATTTT.